This TCR beta chain was identified in a study of T cells in Graves' hyperthyroidism and ophthalmopathy. About the research overall: Initial diagnosis, before any treatment, was when peripheral blood was collected.

RNA transcripts were the template for amplifying TCR beta CDR3 regions. First-round RT-PCR with HTBI primers amplified the TCR CDR3 region. TCRdb re-called the multiplex PCR reads with MiXCR, one entry per CDR3 protein. The sample lists 600,000 or so distinct CDR3 sequences, about 14% occurring once. Overall study findings and caveats: With a median lead of about six months before onset, the model predicted ophthalmopathy.

Exclusion of a patient resulted from uncontrolled infection, other autoimmune disease, pregnancy or lactation. This clonotype was detected many times. What it binds is unknown. A read error may account for a junction end that differs from germline. The CDR3 length is 14 residues. Germline CDR1 is MDHEN and CDR2 is SYDVKM. Sequencing was performed on blood. This clonotype was obtained from a woman aged 45-65 years with Graves' ophthalmopathy. This chain connects TRBV28 to TRBJ2-1; D is undetermined. The CDR3 sequence: CASSIWLGSNEQFF. Here the CDR3 DNA reads TGTGCCAGCAGTATATGGTTAGGTTCCAATGAGCAGTTCTTC.